The 5 T cell receptor beta chains below come from one sample, sequenced in a study of blood T cell repertoires in COVID-19. TCRdb's table, derived via immunoSEQ multiplex PCR, lists solely in-frame clones and lacks some. This sample yields roughly 250,000 clones, of which 75% to 90% are seen a single time; roughly 6.3% belongs to the top ten. Sequencing was done on a sample of PBMCs or T cells enriched from blood (not recorded which). The receptors were gathered from a woman aged 25 to 39 with acute COVID-19.

The CDR3 loop reads CSGQGGNNEQFF. CDR3 DNA: TGCAGCGGACAGGGGGGTAACAATGAGCAGTTCTTC. This chain connects TRBV29-1 to TRBJ2-1; 9 bases fit TRBD1. The CDR3 sequence is 12 residues long. The germline CDR1 and CDR2 sequences are SQVTM and ANQGSEA. V dropped 7 bases and J dropped 5; count of bases not matched to a gene: 3.

The rearrangement links TRBV6-5 to TRBJ1-4; 10 nucleotides align to TRBD1. The CDR3 has 15 residues. V dropped 5 bases and J dropped 8; count of bases not matched to a gene: 8. CDR1 MNHEY and CDR2 SVGAGI come from the germline V gene. CDR3 amino acids: CASSPWGQGREKLFF. CDR3 DNA: TGTGCCAGCAGTCCTTGGGGACAGGGGAGGGAAAAACTGTTTTTT.

The J gene is TRBJ2-7, the V gene TRBV10-3; D is perhaps TRBD2 (6 bases). The germline V and J ends were trimmed by 8 bases and 0 bases, with 20 bases remaining between them. The CDR3 consists of 16 residues. The germline V gene encodes CDR1 ENHRY and CDR2 SYGVKD. The CDR3 nucleotides are TGTGCCATCGGCCCCCTGGGAGGAGCTCTCTCCTACGAGCAGTACTTC. This translates into CAIGPLGGALSYEQYF.

The V gene is TRBV28, the J gene TRBJ1-3, with 7 bases fitting TRBD1. V dropped 6 bases and J dropped 2; count of bases not matched to a gene: 4. CDR3 size: 14 residues. Germline values: CDR1 MDHEN, CDR2 SYDVKM. The CDR3 DNA reads TGTGCCAGCAGCCCGGGACAGCCTGGAAACACCATATATTTT. Its translation: CASSPGQPGNTIYF.

This rearrangement joins TRBV9 to TRBJ2-1, with D perhaps TRBD2 (5 bases). V was trimmed by 3 bases and J by 6 bases, leaving 13 bases between them. Germline-derived CDR1 and CDR2 are SGDLS and YYNGEE. The length of the CDR3 is 14 residues. The CDR3 bases are TGTGCCAGCAGCGCGCGGGCCCCGGGCAATGAGCAGTTCTTC. It codes for CASSARAPGNEQFF.